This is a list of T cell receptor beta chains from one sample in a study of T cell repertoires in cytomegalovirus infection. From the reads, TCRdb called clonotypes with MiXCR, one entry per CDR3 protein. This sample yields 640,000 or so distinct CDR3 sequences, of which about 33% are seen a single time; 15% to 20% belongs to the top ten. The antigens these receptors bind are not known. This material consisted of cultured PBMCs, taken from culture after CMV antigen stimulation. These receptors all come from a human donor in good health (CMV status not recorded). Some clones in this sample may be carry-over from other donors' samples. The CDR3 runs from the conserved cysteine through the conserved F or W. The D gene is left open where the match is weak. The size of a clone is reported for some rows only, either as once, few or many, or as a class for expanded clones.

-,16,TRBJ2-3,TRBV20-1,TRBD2,CSASPEASGKTDTQYF,TGCAGTGCTAGCCCGGAGGCTAGCGGGAAGACAGATACGCAGTATTTT
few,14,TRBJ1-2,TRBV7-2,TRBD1,CASSPGTGGPRYTF,TGTGCCAGCAGCCCCGGGACAGGGGGGCCCCGCTACACCTTC
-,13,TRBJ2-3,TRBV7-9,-,CASSSLAADTQYF,TGTGCCAGCAGCTCACTAGCCGCAGATACGCAGTATTTT
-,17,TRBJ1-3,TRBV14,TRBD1,CASSPGQGPFVGNTIYF,TGTGCCAGCAGCCCGGGACAGGGGCCATTTGTTGGAAACACCATATATTTT
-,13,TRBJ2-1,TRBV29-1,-,CSVAGISYNEQFF,TGCAGCGTTGCCGGGATTTCCTACAATGAGCAGTTCTTC
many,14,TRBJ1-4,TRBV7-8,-,CASSSTGTNEKLFF,TGTGCCAGCAGCTCAACAGGGACAAATGAAAAACTGTTTTTT
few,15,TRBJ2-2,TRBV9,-,CASSGTRTNTGELFF,TGTGCCAGCAGCGGAACTAGAACGAACACCGGGGAGCTGTTTTTT
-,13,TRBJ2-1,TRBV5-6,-,CASSGTFYNEQFF,TGTGCCAGCAGTGGGACTTTCTACAATGAGCAGTTCTTC
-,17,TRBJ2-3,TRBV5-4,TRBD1,CASSTGLDRGSADTQYF,TGTGCCAGCAGCACAGGCCTGGACAGGGGTAGCGCAGATACGCAGTATTTT
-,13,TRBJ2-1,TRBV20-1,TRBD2,CSASGGENNEQFF,TGCAGTGCTAGCGGGGGGGAGAACAATGAGCAGTTCTTC
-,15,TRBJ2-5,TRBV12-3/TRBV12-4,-,CASSTRLGREETQYF,TGTGCCAGCAGTACACGACTGGGCAGGGAAGAGACCCAGTACTTC
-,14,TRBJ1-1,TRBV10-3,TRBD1,CAIRAGTGSPEAFF,TGTGCCATCCGAGCCGGGACAGGTTCTCCTGAAGCTTTCTTT
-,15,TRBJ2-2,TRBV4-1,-,CASSESPLGTGELFF,TGCGCCAGCAGCGAAAGCCCTTTGGGGACCGGGGAGCTGTTTTTT
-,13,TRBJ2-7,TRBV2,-,CASSEGLAWEQYF,TGTGCCAGCAGTGAGGGACTGGCGTGGGAGCAGTACTTC
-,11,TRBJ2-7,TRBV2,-,CAAGSTYEQYF,TGTGCCGCGGGCTCTACCTACGAGCAGTACTTC
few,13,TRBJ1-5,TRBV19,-,CASQDISNQPQHF,TGTGCCAGCCAGGACATTAGCAATCAGCCCCAGCATTTT
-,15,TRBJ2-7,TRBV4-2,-,CASSQSGRFYYEQYF,TGTGCCAGCAGCCAATCGGGGAGGTTTTACTACGAGCAGTACTTC
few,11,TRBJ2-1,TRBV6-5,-,CASSSGHQQFF,TGTGCCAGCAGTTCGGGACATCAGCAGTTCTTC
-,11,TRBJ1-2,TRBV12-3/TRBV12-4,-,CACRGGDGYTF,TGTGCCTGCCGGGGGGGTGATGGCTACACCTTC
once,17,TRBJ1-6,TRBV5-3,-,CASTLQGGSSYNSPLHF,TGTGCCAGCACCCTGCAGGGTGGGAGCTCCTATAATTCACCCCTCCACTTT
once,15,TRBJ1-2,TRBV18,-,CASSPGQLQEQGYTF,TGTGCCAGCTCACCCGGACAGTTACAGGAGCAGGGCTACACCTTC
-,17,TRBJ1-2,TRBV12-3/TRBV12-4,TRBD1,CASSRTRTGGERYGYTF,TGTGCCAGCAGCCGCACCCGGACAGGGGGCGAAAGATATGGCTACACCTTC
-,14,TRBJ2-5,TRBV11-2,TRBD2,CASSQAGRRRTQYF,TGTGCCAGCAGCCAAGCGGGACGGAGACGGACCCAGTACTTC
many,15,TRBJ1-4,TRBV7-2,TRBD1,CASSYAGTGDYGLFF,TGTGCCAGCAGCTACGCCGGGACAGGGGATTACGGACTGTTTTTT
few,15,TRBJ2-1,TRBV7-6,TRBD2,CASSETSGRAYEQFF,TGTGCCAGCAGCGAAACTAGCGGGAGGGCCTATGAGCAGTTCTTC
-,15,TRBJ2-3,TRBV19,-,CASTQGRGGSDTQYF,TGTGCCAGTACCCAAGGTCGTGGGGGGTCAGATACGCAGTATTTT
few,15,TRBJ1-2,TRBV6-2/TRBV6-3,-,CASSYYNTGAGGYTF,TGTGCCAGCAGTTACTACAACACGGGGGCTGGCGGCTACACCTTC
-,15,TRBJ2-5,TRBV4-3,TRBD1,CASSQGGSGGETQYF,TGCGCCAGCAGCCAAGGCGGGTCAGGGGGAGAGACCCAGTACTTC
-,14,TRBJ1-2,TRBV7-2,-,CASSLGPGGDGYTF,TGTGCCAGCAGCCTAGGACCGGGGGGCGATGGCTACACCTTC
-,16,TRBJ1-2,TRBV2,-,CASSWTTGILVGGYTF,TGTGCCAGCAGCTGGACGACCGGGATTCTCGTGGGTGGCTACACCTTC
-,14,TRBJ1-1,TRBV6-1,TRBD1,CASGRTGRYTEAFF,TGTGCCAGCGGAAGGACAGGGAGGTACACTGAAGCTTTCTTT
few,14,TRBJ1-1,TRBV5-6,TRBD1,CASSSGTGGYGAFF,TGTGCCAGCAGCTCCGGGACAGGGGGCTACGGAGCTTTCTTT
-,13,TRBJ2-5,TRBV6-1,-,CASSEGPEETQYF,TGTGCCAGCAGTGAAGGGCCAGAAGAGACCCAGTACTTC
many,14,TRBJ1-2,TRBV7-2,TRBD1,CASSLRDRAGGYTF,TGTGCCAGCAGCTTGCGTGACAGGGCCGGTGGCTACACCTTC
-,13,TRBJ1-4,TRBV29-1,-,CSVETPDSEKLFF,TGCAGCGTTGAGACCCCCGACTCCGAAAAACTGTTTTTT
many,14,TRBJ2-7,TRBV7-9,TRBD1,CASSLTGVNYEQYF,TGTGCCAGCAGCCTGACAGGGGTTAACTACGAGCAGTACTTC
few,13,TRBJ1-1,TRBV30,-,CAWKGGRGARAFF,TGTGCCTGGAAAGGGGGGAGGGGGGCGCGGGCTTTCTTT
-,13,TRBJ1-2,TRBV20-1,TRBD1,CSARRGLSYGYTF,TGCAGTGCTAGGAGGGGGCTGAGCTATGGCTACACCTTC
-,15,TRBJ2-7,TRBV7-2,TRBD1,CASSPDRGRAYEQYF,TGTGCCAGCAGCCCCGACAGGGGGAGAGCCTACGAGCAGTACTTC